Following are 31 T cell receptor beta chains from one sample sequenced in a study of blood T cell repertoires in COVID-19. Libraries were prepared by immunoSEQ multiplex PCR; TCRdb keeps only in-frame clonotypes and omits some of them. The sample records about 210,000 clones, 88% being singletons. Input material: peripheral blood. The receptor set was obtained from a man between 65 and 85 years old with acute or convalescent COVID-19.

The chain joins TRBV7-8 to TRBJ2-3; 11 nucleotides align to TRBD2. The CDR3 totals 15 residues. Germline CDR1 SGHVS, CDR2 FQNEAQ. J was trimmed by 2 bases and V by 4 bases; bases with no gene match: 2. The DNA for the CDR3 is TGTGCCAGCAGCTCTAGCGGGAGGCCCACAGATACGCAGTATTTT. It is translated as CASSSSGRPTDTQYF.

J is TRBJ2-5 and V is TRBV9, with TRBD2 matching over 8 bases. The junction had 12 bases not matched to a gene; V was cut back by 3 bases and J by 5 bases. Germline V gene data show CDR1 as SGDLS and CDR2 as YYNGEE. The CDR3 spans 16 residues. The CDR3 here is CASSGSGSGSFETQYF. The CDR3, as DNA: TGTGCCAGCAGCGGTTCGGGGAGCGGGAGTTTCGAGACCCAGTACTTC.

In nucleotides, the CDR3 is TGTGCCAGCAGAATCGTAGGGGACAGGGCCACTGAAGCTTTCTTT. Its protein is CASRIVGDRATEAFF. The V call is TRBV16, the J call TRBJ1-1; 9 bases match TRBD1. Unmatched junction bases numbered 9, after V lost 6 bases and J lost 4 bases. CDR1 KGHSY and CDR2 FQNENV come from the germline V gene. CDR3 length: 15 residues.

The chain couples TRBV15 to TRBJ1-3; possibly TRBD1 for D (5 bases). The CDR3 has 13 amino acids. Trimming took 5 bases from V and 2 from J, leaving 7 bases between them. Germline values: CDR1 LNHNV, CDR2 YYDKDF (reference sequence). CDR3 residues: CATSVGPGNTIYF. CDR3 coding DNA: TGTGCCACCAGCGTGGGGCCTGGAAACACCATATATTTT.

V usage is TRBV4-1 and J usage is TRBJ1-5; 11 bases are a match to TRBD1. Trimming took 1 base from V and 6 from J; bases not matched to a gene: 5. CDR1 and CDR2 (germline): MGHRA, YSYEKL. This CDR3 has 16 amino acids. CDR3 DNA sequence: TGCGCCAGCAGCCAAGGGGAGGACAGGGGGCTTCAGCCCCAGCATTTT. Encoded protein: CASSQGEDRGLQPQHF.

The chain is built from TRBV10-1 and TRBJ1-1, with 10 bases matching TRBD1. The germline gives CDR1 WNHNN, CDR2 SYGVQD (reference sequence). The CDR3 has 15 residues. Unmatched junction bases numbered 5, after V lost 3 bases and J lost 4 bases. The CDR3 bases are TGCGCCAGCAGTGAACTGGACAGGGGGAGCACTGAAGCTTTCTTT. This encodes CASSELDRGSTEAFF.

This chain links TRBV5-6 with TRBJ2-1, with TRBD2 matching 8 bases. In germline, CDR1 is SGHDT, CDR2 YYEEEE. Trimming at V came to 2 bases and at J to 8 bases, leaving 9 bases not matched to a gene. This CDR3 has 15 amino acids. As DNA, the CDR3 is TGTGCCAGCAGCTTACCGGGACTAGGTGGAGATGAGCAGTTCTTC. As protein: CASSLPGLGGDEQFF.

V usage is TRBV7-3 and J usage is TRBJ2-2, with a possible D match to TRBD1 (5 bases). Germline loops: CDR1 SGHTA, CDR2 FQGTGA. The ends were cut back, 5 bases at V and 2 bases at J, with 15 bases in the middle. There are 16 residues in the CDR3. The CDR3 DNA reads as TGTGCCAGCAGCCTTATTCCAGGGAACAACACCGGGGAGCTGTTTTTT. This encodes CASSLIPGNNTGELFF.

This clone has a single count. The V call is TRBV15, the J call TRBJ1-5; 9 positions match TRBD1. The CDR3 runs 16 residues. Losses at the gene ends were 8 bases for V and 9 bases for J; bases not matched to a gene: 17. The germline V gene has CDR1 LNHNV and CDR2 YYDKDF (reference sequence). Here the CDR3 DNA reads TGTGCCACCGCTGTGTCGAGAGGGACAGGGTTCATGCCCCAGCATTTT. Translating it yields CATAVSRGTGFMPQHF.

This clone was seen once. The V call is TRBV5-1, the J call TRBJ2-7; 8 bases are a match to TRBD1. The germline CDR1 and CDR2 sequences are SGHRS and YFSETQ. V shed 5 bases and J 5 bases; nucleotides not matched to a gene: 12. The CDR3 is 15 amino acids. The CDR3 DNA reads TGCGCCAGCAGAGGAGCCGCGGGACAGGTTGACGAGCAGTACTTC. Its translation is CASRGAAGQVDEQYF.

This rearrangement joins TRBV18 to TRBJ2-1; D not resolved. The CDR3 contains 11 residues. Germline CDR1 is KGHSH and CDR2 is LQKENI. The V gene lost 2 bases and the J gene lost 8 bases, with 4 bases spanning the gap. CDR3 nucleotides: TGTGCCAGCTCACCAATCGATGAGCAGTTCTTC. Protein: CASSPIDEQFF.

The chain links TRBV29-1 to TRBJ2-7, with a possible D match to TRBD1 (6 bases). CDR1 and CDR2 (germline): SQVTM, ANQGSEA. Trimming pared 7 bases from V and 6 bases from J, leaving 19 bases between. This CDR3 is 13 amino acids long. The DNA for the CDR3 is TGCAGCGCTGGGGGCAGGGGTTATGGCGAGCAGTACTTC. Residues: CSAGGRGYGEQYF.

The gene calls are TRBV29-1 and TRBJ1-1; weak D call: TRBD1 (6 bases). Trimming removed 4 bases from V and 5 bases from J, with 17 bases in between. From germline, CDR1 is SQVTM and CDR2 ANQGSEA. The CDR3 covers 14 residues. CDR3 in DNA: TGCAGCGTTGTTTGGGGGCTTTTAGGTACTGAAGCTTTCTTT. Its translation: CSVVWGLLGTEAFF.

This chain links TRBV19 with TRBJ1-1; D gene unclear. Trimming took 6 bases from V and 2 from J, leaving 16 bases between them. Germline lookup yields CDR1 LNHDA and CDR2 SQIVND (reference sequence). The CDR3 is 15 residues long. CDR3 amino acids: CASSYAVGFNTEAFF. Written as DNA, the CDR3 is TGTGCCAGTAGCTATGCGGTGGGTTTTAACACTGAAGCTTTCTTT. Using reference TRBV19 and TRBJ1-1 for the parts outside the CDR3, the full variable domain is DGGITQSPKYLFRKEGQNVTLSCEQNLNHDAMYWYRQDPGQGLRLIYYSQIVNDFQKGDIAEGYSVSREKKESFPLTVTSAQKNPTAFYLCASSYAVGFNTEAFFGQGTRLTVV.

The chain uses TRBV9 and TRBJ2-2, with 7 nucleotides matching TRBD2. The junction had 6 bases not matched to a gene; V was cut back by 0 bases and J by 4 bases. Germline V gene sequence: CDR1 SGDLS, CDR2 YYNGEE. CDR3 length equals 16 residues. The CDR3 protein is CASSVEGAGSTGELFF. The CDR3 nucleotides read TGTGCCAGCAGCGTAGAAGGAGCGGGGTCCACCGGGGAGCTGTTTTTT.

This CDR3 is CSVVRTGGNEQYF. The CDR3 bases are TGCAGCGTTGTCAGGACAGGGGGAAACGAGCAGTACTTC. V gene TRBV29-1 combines with J gene TRBJ2-7; 10 bases agree with TRBD1. The CDR3 has 13 residues. The V gene end was trimmed by 4 bases and the J gene end by 5 bases; junction bases not matched to a gene: 5. CDR1 and CDR2 (germline): SQVTM, ANQGSEA.

This clone was picked up one time. The V call is TRBV5-5, the J call TRBJ2-6; D is perhaps TRBD1 (6 bases). Trimming cost V 4 bases and J 0 bases, with 23 bases left between them. Germline V gene sequence: CDR1 SGHKS, CDR2 YYEKEE (reference sequence). The CDR3 has 20 residues. The CDR3 DNA reads as TGTGCCAGCAGCCCACAGGTACTTCCAGGGGTTTCCTCTGGGGCCAACGTCCTGACTTTC. Protein sequence: CASSPQVLPGVSSGANVLTF.

The V gene is TRBV7-2, the J gene TRBJ2-1; 12 bases map to TRBD2. Germline lookup yields CDR1 SGHTA and CDR2 FQGNSA. This CDR3 has 18 residues. J was trimmed by 1 base and V by 4 bases; bases with no gene match: 8. The CDR3 DNA sequence: TGTGCCAGCAGCTCGTTGACTAGCGGGAGAAGGTCCTACAATGAGCAGTTCTTC. This translates into CASSSLTSGRRSYNEQFF.

Turning to this clone: This specimen includes other DNA sequences encoding the same CDR3. This chain connects TRBV5-1 to TRBJ1-1, with TRBD1 identical over 7 bases. The CDR3 runs to 15 residues. The ends lost 4 bases at V and 4 bases at J; junction bases unmatched: 10. Per the germline V gene, CDR1 is SGHRS and CDR2 is YFSETQ. CDR3 residues: CASSPPQGGITEAFF. CDR3 bases: TGCGCCAGCAGCCCCCCCCAGGGGGGAATCACTGAAGCTTTCTTT.

The V gene is TRBV18, the J gene TRBJ2-2; 9 nucleotides match TRBD1. CDR1 is KGHSH and CDR2 is LQKENI in the germline V gene. J was trimmed by 0 bases and V by 1 base; bases with no gene match: 9. The CDR3 totals 19 residues. The CDR3 region has the DNA TGTGCCAGCTCACCACGTCCACAGGGGGCGATTGCGAACACCGGGGAGCTGTTTTTT. This encodes CASSPRPQGAIANTGELFF.

This clone occurred a few times. The chain combines TRBV2 with TRBJ1-1; no clear D gene. Germline assignment: CDR1 SNHLY and CDR2 FYNNEI. The CDR3 loop spans 13 amino acids. Trimming shortened V by 1 base and J by 6 bases, and 9 bases separated the two germline ends. The CDR3 here is CASSEVARAEAFF. The CDR3 DNA sequence: TGTGCCAGCAGTGAAGTGGCGAGGGCTGAAGCTTTCTTT.

The gene calls are TRBV19 and TRBJ2-7; D uncertain. The CDR3 totals 13 residues. V shed 4 bases and J shed 0 bases, with 7 bases lying between them. Germline lookup yields CDR1 LNHDA and CDR2 SQIVND (reference sequence). The CDR3 loop reads CASSNANSYEQYF. Written as DNA, the CDR3 is TGTGCCAGTAGTAACGCGAACTCCTACGAGCAGTACTTC.

This chain connects TRBV28 to TRBJ1-3; D not resolved. Trimming removed 6 bases at V and 4 bases at J, with 10 bases between. Germline V lookup: CDR1 MDHEN, CDR2 SYDVKM. The CDR3 has 13 residues. CDR3 loop: CASRSPEGNTIYF. Written as DNA, the CDR3 is TGTGCCAGCAGGTCCCCGGAGGGAAACACCATATATTTT.

The chain combines TRBV12-5 with TRBJ1-1, with TRBD1 matching over 8 bases. This CDR3 is built from 15 residues. Germline V lookup: CDR1 LGHNT, CDR2 FRNRAP. V lost 2 bases, J lost 4 bases, and 6 bases stayed unmatched. The CDR3 DNA follows: TGTGCTAGTGGTTTGTCACAGGGGGTAGGCACTGAAGCTTTCTTT. Translation: CASGLSQGVGTEAFF. The whole variable domain, remainder taken from reference TRBV12-5 and TRBJ1-1, is DARVTQTPRHKVTEMGQEVTMRCQPILGHNTVFWYRQTMMQGLELLAYFRNRAPLDDSGMPKDRFSAEMPDATLATLKIQPSEPRDSAVYFCASGLSQGVGTEAFFGQGTRLTVV.

The chain couples TRBV7-3 to TRBJ2-7; no clear D gene. Germline V CDR1 and CDR2: SGHTA, FQGTGA. Between the trimmed V and J ends, which lost 4 bases and 2 bases, there was a span of 33 bases. The CDR3 is made up of 21 amino acids. CDR3 in amino acids: CASSSDAENARRSVFPYEQYF. In DNA, the CDR3 is TGTGCCAGCAGCTCCGACGCCGAAAATGCCCGGCGGAGTGTCTTCCCCTACGAGCAGTACTTC. Full variable domain (missing parts from reference TRBV7-3 and TRBJ2-7): GAGVSQTPSNKVTEKGKYVELRCDPISGHTALYWYRQSLGQGPEFLIYFQGTGAADDSGLPNDRFFAVRPEGSVSTLKIQRTERGDSAVYLCASSSDAENARRSVFPYEQYFGPGTRLTVT.

This chain links TRBV10-3 with TRBJ2-1, with 15 bases that match TRBD2. Germline V gives CDR1 ENHRY, CDR2 SYGVKD. The CDR3 loop spans 12 amino acids. V lost 10 bases, J lost 10 bases, and 2 bases stayed unmatched. CDR3 sequence reads: CATGTSGREQFF. CDR3 bases: TGTGCCACCGGGACTAGCGGGAGGGAGCAGTTCTTC.

CDR3 amino acids: CASSQQGAQPQHF. The CDR3 DNA follows: TGTGCCAGCAGCCAGCAGGGGGCTCAGCCCCAGCATTTT. The chain joins TRBV7-2 to TRBJ1-5; 8 nucleotides line up with TRBD1. J gave up 6 bases and V 5 bases, and 3 bases lay outside the gene matches. The germline CDR1 and CDR2 sequences are SGHTA and FQGNSA. This CDR3 has 13 amino acids. Drawing the rest from reference TRBV7-2 and TRBJ1-5, the complete variable domain is GAGVSQSPSNKVTEKGKDVELRCDPISGHTALYWYRQSLGQGLEFLIYFQGNSAPDKSGLPSDRFSAERTGGSVSTLTIQRTQQEDSAVYLCASSQQGAQPQHFGDGTRLSIL.

This chain links TRBV6-2 or TRBV6-3 with TRBJ2-5, with D hard to call. The CDR3 runs to 14 residues. V lost 3 bases to trimming and J lost 5 bases, with 13 bases between them. The germline gives CDR1 MNHEY, CDR2 SVGEGT. The DNA for the CDR3 is TGTGCCAGCAGTTATACCGGATTCAGGGAGACCCAGTACTTC. Translated, it gives CASSYTGFRETQYF.

The V gene is TRBV5-1, the J gene TRBJ2-7, with 13 bases that match TRBD2. CDR3 length: 18 amino acids. V lost 0 bases to trimming and J lost 1 base; unmatched junction nucleotides: 7. CDR1 and CDR2 (germline): SGHRS, YFSETQ. CDR3 sequence reads: CASSLGGTSGTQSYEQYF. Here the CDR3 DNA reads TGCGCCAGCAGCTTGGGAGGGACTAGCGGGACTCAGTCCTACGAGCAGTACTTC.

CDR3 DNA sequence: TGTGCCAGCAGCTTAAACATCTATGGCTACACCTTC. Amino acids: CASSLNIYGYTF. The rearrangement links TRBV5-6 to TRBJ1-2; D gene unclear. Per germline, CDR1 SGHDT and CDR2 YYEEEE. The CDR3 extends over 12 amino acids. Trimming took off 2 bases at V and 4 bases at J, with 6 bases between the two ends.

The table lists this clone with a count of one. The rearrangement uses TRBV5-1 and TRBJ2-3; the D is unclear. Germline loops: CDR1 SGHRS, CDR2 YFSETQ. Trimming took 5 bases from V and 0 from J, leaving 7 bases between them. The CDR3 length is 13 residues. The CDR3, as DNA: TGCGCCAGCAGGTTTACTAGCACAGATACGCAGTATTTT. Protein sequence: CASRFTSTDTQYF.